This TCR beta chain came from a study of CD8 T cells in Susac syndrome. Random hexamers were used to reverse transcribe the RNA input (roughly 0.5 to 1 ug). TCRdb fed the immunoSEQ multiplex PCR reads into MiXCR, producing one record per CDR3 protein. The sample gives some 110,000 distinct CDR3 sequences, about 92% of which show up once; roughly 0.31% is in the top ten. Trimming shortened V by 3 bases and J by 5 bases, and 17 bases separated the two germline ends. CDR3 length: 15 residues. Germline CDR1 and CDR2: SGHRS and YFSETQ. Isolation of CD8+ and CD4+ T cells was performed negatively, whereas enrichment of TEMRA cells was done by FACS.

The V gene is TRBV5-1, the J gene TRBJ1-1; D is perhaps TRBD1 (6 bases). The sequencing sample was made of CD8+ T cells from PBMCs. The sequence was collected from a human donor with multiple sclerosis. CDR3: CASSYGRGGRTEAFF. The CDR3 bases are TGCGCCAGCAGCTACGGCAGGGGAGGTAGGACTGAAGCTTTCTTT.